This record looks at one T cell receptor beta chain sequence and its context. Its specificity is not known. Trimming removed 0 bases from V and 3 bases from J; junction bases left unmatched: 9. In germline, CDR1 is SEHNR, CDR2 FQNEAQ (reference sequence). This CDR3 spans 17 amino acids. This entry belongs to a study of beta chain features in type 1 diabetes. Expressed TCRB transcripts were sequenced after all isolated RNA was converted to cDNA. Sequencing was performed with immunoSEQ multiplex PCR; in TCRdb, only in-frame clones are kept and a portion is missing. In the table there are 400,000 to 550,000 clones, 9.5% to 12% of which are singletons. Study-wide points: Unsettled here was the matter of whether HLA type influences TCRB rearrangement. Comparison showed that naive, central memory and Treg TCRB repertoires appeared more similar among patients than among healthy donors.

Sequenced material: naive CD4+ T cells from blood. The V and J genes are TRBV7-9 and TRBJ2-7; 9 bases map to TRBD1. The TCR originated in a woman aged 18-29 years in good health. DNA of the CDR3: TGTGCCAGCAGCTTAGCGGGTCACCGGGACAGGGACTACGAGCAGTACTTC. As protein: CASSLAGHRDRDYEQYF.